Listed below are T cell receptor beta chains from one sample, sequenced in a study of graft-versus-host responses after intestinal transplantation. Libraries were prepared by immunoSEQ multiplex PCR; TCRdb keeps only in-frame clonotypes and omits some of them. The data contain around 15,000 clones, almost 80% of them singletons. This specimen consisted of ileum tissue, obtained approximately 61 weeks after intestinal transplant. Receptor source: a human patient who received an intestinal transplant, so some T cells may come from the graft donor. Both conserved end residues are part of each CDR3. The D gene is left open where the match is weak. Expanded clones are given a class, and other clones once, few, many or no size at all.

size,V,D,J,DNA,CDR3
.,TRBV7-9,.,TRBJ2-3,TGTGCCAGCAGCCCCTCCGGGGTTCAGCTATTCACAGATACGCAGTATTTT,CASSPSGVQLFTDTQYF
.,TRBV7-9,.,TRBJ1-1,TGTGCCAGCAGCCGGACAGTGAACACTGAAGCTTTCTTT,CASSRTVNTEAFF
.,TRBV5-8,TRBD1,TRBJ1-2,TGTGCCAGCAGCCTCTCCTGGGCAGGGGGGAGCTATGGCTACACCTTC,CASSLSWAGGSYGYTF
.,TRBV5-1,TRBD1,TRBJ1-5,TGCGCCTGCCAGGGACAGGCTTATCAGCCCCAGCATTTT,CACQGQAYQPQHF
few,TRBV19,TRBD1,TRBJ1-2,TGTGCCAGTAGTATGGGACAGGGAAACGGCTATGGCTACACCTTC,CASSMGQGNGYGYTF
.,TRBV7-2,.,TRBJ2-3,TGTGCCAGCAGCTCAGGTGTGGGGGTAGCTCCCTACACAGATACGCAGTATTTT,CASSSGVGVAPYTDTQYF
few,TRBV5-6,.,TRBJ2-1,TGTGCCAGCAGCTTGGGGACTACCTACAATGAGCAGTTCTTC,CASSLGTTYNEQFF
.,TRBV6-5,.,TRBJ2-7,TGTGCCAGCAGACTAGGGTCGGTCTACGAGCAGTACTTC,CASRLGSVYEQYF
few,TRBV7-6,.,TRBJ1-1,TGTGCCAGCAGCTCAGGACAGAACACTGAAGCTTTCTTT,CASSSGQNTEAFF
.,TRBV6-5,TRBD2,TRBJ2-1,TGTGCCAGCAGTTACGATCAAGCGGGAGCCGAGCAGTTCTTC,CASSYDQAGAEQFF
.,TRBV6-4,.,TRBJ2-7,TGTGCCAGCAGGGAGACATGGGCCTACGAGCAGTACTTC,CASRETWAYEQYF
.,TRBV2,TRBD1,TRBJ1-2,TGTGCCAGCAGTAAGGGACAGGGCCCCGATGGCTACACCTTC,CASSKGQGPDGYTF
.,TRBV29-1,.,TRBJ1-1,TGCAGCGTGGCAGAGAAGGGCGAAGCTTTCTTT,CSVAEKGEAFF
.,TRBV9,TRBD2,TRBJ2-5,TGTGCCAGCAGCGCCGTAGCGGGGCCCCAAGAGACCCAGTACTTC,CASSAVAGPQETQYF
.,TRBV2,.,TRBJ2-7,TGTGCCAGCAACGGACCCGTTTACGAGCAGTACTTC,CASNGPVYEQYF
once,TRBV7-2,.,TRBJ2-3,TGTGCCAGCAGCTCCGGACTATTCACAGATACGCAGTATTTT,CASSSGLFTDTQYF
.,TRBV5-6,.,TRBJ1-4,TGTGCCAGCAGCCTGGGAGGGGAAAAACTGTTTTTT,CASSLGGEKLFF
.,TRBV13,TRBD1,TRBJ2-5,TGTGCCAGCAGCTTAGGCAACAGGGGCCAGGGAGAGACCCAGTACTTC,CASSLGNRGQGETQYF
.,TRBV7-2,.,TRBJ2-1,TGTGCCAGCAGCTTAGTGGGGGGCCTTACCGAGCAGTTCTTC,CASSLVGGLTEQFF
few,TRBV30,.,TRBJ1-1,TGTGCCTGGACCCCCTCGAAGATGAACACTGAAGCTTTCTTT,CAWTPSKMNTEAFF
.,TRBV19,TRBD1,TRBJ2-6,TGTGCCAGTAGCGACTGGGGACAGCAATCGGACGTCCTGACTTTC,CASSDWGQQSDVLTF
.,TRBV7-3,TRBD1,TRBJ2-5,TGTGCCAGCAGCACAGGGGCTCAAGAGACCCAGTACTTC,CASSTGAQETQYF
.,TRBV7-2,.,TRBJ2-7,TGTGCCAGCAGCCAAACCCGGGATCTCTACGAGCAGTACTTC,CASSQTRDLYEQYF
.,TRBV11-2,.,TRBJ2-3,TGTGCCAGCAGCTCGTGGGATACGCAGTATTTT,CASSSWDTQYF